These 28 T cell receptor beta chains were sequenced from one sample in a study of blood T cell repertoires in COVID-19. Sequencing used immunoSEQ multiplex PCR; TCRdb keeps in-frame clones, though not all of them. The repertoire includes more than 300,000 clones, around 89% of them detected once, and approximately 6.5% sits in the top ten. Sequencing was done on a sample of peripheral blood. These TCRs come from a man aged 18 to 30 who had recovered from COVID-19.

The chain employs TRBV5-1 and TRBJ1-3; 10 bases are shared with TRBD1. Losses at the gene ends were 0 bases for V and 4 bases for J; bases not matched to a gene: 4. This CDR3 region has 16 residues. CDR1 and CDR2 (germline): SGHRS, YFSETQ. In nucleotides, the CDR3 is TGCGCCAGCAGCTTGGTGGGGACAGGGGAAGGAAACACCATATATTTT. Protein: CASSLVGTGEGNTIYF.

The rearrangement uses TRBV5-1 and TRBJ1-1; 7 nucleotides agree with TRBD1. Per the germline V gene, CDR1 is SGHRS and CDR2 is YFSETQ. The CDR3 is made up of 14 amino acids. V was pared by 1 base and J by 7 bases, with 7 bases of the junction left unmatched. DNA of the CDR3: TGCGCCAGCAGCTTGTCAGGGGGTGGGTTTGAAGCTTTCTTT. Residues: CASSLSGGGFEAFF. Full variable domain (missing parts from reference TRBV5-1 and TRBJ1-1): KAGVTQTPRYLIKTRGQQVTLSCSPISGHRSVSWYQQTPGQGLQFLFEYFSETQRNKGNFPGRFSGRQFSNSRSEMNVSTLELGDSALYLCASSLSGGGFEAFFGQGTRLTVV.

The V gene is TRBV9, the J gene TRBJ1-1; 8 bases agree with TRBD1. V shed 7 bases and J 0 bases; nucleotides not matched to a gene: 2. The CDR3 covers 13 residues. From germline, CDR1 is SGDLS and CDR2 YYNGEE. The CDR3, as DNA: TGTGCCAGCGGACAGGGTTTGAACACTGAAGCTTTCTTT. Its protein is CASGQGLNTEAFF.

The chain uses TRBV11-2 and TRBJ1-2, with D unresolved. Germline V gene sequence: CDR1 SGHAT, CDR2 FQNNGV. The ends were cut back, 5 bases at V and 3 bases at J, with 16 bases in the middle. CDR3 size: 15 residues. The CDR3 sequence is CASSAYREWDYGYTF. CDR3 sequence (DNA): TGTGCCAGCAGCGCCTACCGGGAATGGGACTATGGCTACACCTTC.

The rearrangement joins TRBV2 to TRBJ2-3; no reliable D call. The CDR3 runs to 15 residues. V was pared by 6 bases and J by 1 base, with 14 bases between. CDR1 is SNHLY, CDR2 FYNNEI, per germline. The CDR3 protein is CASSNDGARTDTQYF. DNA for the CDR3: TGTGCCAGCAGCAACGACGGAGCTCGCACAGATACGCAGTATTTT.

The rearrangement uses TRBV5-5 and TRBJ2-3, with 14 bases matching TRBD2. The V gene end was trimmed by 2 bases and the J gene end by 1 base; junction bases not matched to a gene: 3. From germline, CDR1 is SGHKS and CDR2 YYEKEE (reference sequence). The CDR3 runs 17 residues. The CDR3 protein is CASSLGTSGRGTDTQYF. The DNA of the CDR3 is TGTGCCAGCAGCTTAGGGACTAGCGGGAGAGGCACAGATACGCAGTATTTT.

This clone has only one observation. This rearrangement joins TRBV15 to TRBJ1-4; D possibly corresponds to TRBD1 (5 bases). Germline loops: CDR1 LNHNV, CDR2 YYDKDF (reference sequence). This CDR3 spans 14 amino acids. With 4 bases removed from V and 7 bases from J, the gap between germline ends came to 13 bases. DNA of the CDR3: TGTGCCACCAGCATGGGGGGGGTAGGTGAAAAACTGTTTTTT. Amino acids: CATSMGGVGEKLFF.

This clone was observed once. The chain links TRBV21-1 to TRBJ2-5; TRBD2 is the table's D call and was not checked against the DNA. TRBV21-1 is reported as a pseudogene. The CDR3 is 15 residues long. The CDR3 nucleotides are TGTGCCAGCAGCAATCGACTAGCGGGAGTCGAGACCCAGTACTTC. It translates to CASSNRLAGVETQYF.

This sequence joins TRBV18 and TRBJ1-2, with TRBD1 as a possible D gene (6 bases). Trimming left V 1 base short and J 3 bases short, with 12 bases between. This CDR3 spans 15 amino acids. Germline V CDR1 and CDR2: KGHSH, LQKENI. CDR3 loop: CASSPLAGEDYGYTF. The DNA of the CDR3 is TGTGCCAGCTCACCACTAGCAGGGGAAGACTATGGCTACACCTTC.

The gene calls are TRBV4-1 and TRBJ1-1; TRBD1 is a possible D gene (5 bases). CDR1 is MGHRA and CDR2 is YSYEKL in the germline V gene. V lost 0 bases, J lost 6 bases, and 17 bases lay in between. The CDR3 totals 16 residues. CDR3 in amino acids: CASSQDMARGVPEAFF. The CDR3 nucleotides are TGCGCCAGCAGCCAAGATATGGCACGGGGGGTGCCTGAAGCTTTCTTT.

The chain is built from TRBV10-3 and TRBJ1-2; tentative D call: TRBD1 (5 bases). CDR1 and CDR2 (germline): ENHRY, SYGVKD. V shed 7 bases and J shed 2 bases, with 11 bases lying between them. The CDR3 is 13 amino acids. CDR3 loop: CAINADRNYGYTF. For the CDR3, the DNA is TGTGCCATCAACGCCGACAGAAACTATGGCTACACCTTC.

The J gene is TRBJ2-2, the V gene TRBV11-2; D call uncertain. Trimming removed 3 bases at V and 4 bases at J, with 9 bases between. CDR3 length equals 14 residues. CDR1 is SGHAT and CDR2 is FQNNGV in the germline V gene. The CDR3 DNA reads TGTGCCAGCAGCTTGTCCCTCGGCACCGGGGAGCTGTTTTTT. It yields the protein CASSLSLGTGELFF.

This sequence joins TRBV6-5 and TRBJ2-7; a weak D match, TRBD2 (6 bases). Per germline, CDR1 MNHEY and CDR2 SVGAGI. The V and J ends lost 2 bases and 0 bases respectively, with 14 bases between them. The length of the CDR3 is 16 residues. This chain's CDR3 is CASSYLAGPPSYEQYF. The DNA for the CDR3 is TGTGCCAGCAGTTACCTGGCGGGGCCGCCCTCCTACGAGCAGTACTTC.

This clone was seen just once. CDR3 DNA sequence: TGTGCCAGCTCAGCCATGGAATGGACAGTTTCCCGGAGCACTGAAGCTTTCTTT. This codes for CASSAMEWTVSRSTEAFF. V is TRBV18 and J is TRBJ1-1; D possibly corresponds to TRBD1 (6 bases). The germline CDR1 and CDR2 sequences are KGHSH and LQKENI. The V gene lost 5 bases and the J gene lost 4 bases, with 26 bases spanning the gap. The CDR3 runs to 18 residues.

This chain uses TRBV27 with TRBJ2-7, with 7 bases identical to TRBD2. The CDR3 contains 14 residues. Germline values: CDR1 MNHEY, CDR2 SMNVEV (reference sequence). The ends lost 5 bases at V and 2 bases at J; junction bases unmatched: 6. The CDR3 DNA reads TGTGCCAGCAGTCTCAGCGGGATACCCTACGAGCAGTACTTC. Translation gives CASSLSGIPYEQYF.

V is TRBV4-1 and J is TRBJ2-7; the match to TRBD1 covers 9 bases. The CDR3 runs to 15 residues. Looked up from germline, CDR1 is MGHRA and CDR2 is YSYEKL. Losses at the gene ends were 0 bases for V and 1 base for J; bases not matched to a gene: 1. The chain's CDR3 is CASSQETGGSYEQYF. DNA of the CDR3: TGCGCCAGCAGCCAAGAGACAGGGGGTTCCTACGAGCAGTACTTC.

This rearrangement joins TRBV2 to TRBJ2-3; D gene ambiguous. Germline-derived CDR1 and CDR2 are SNHLY and FYNNEI. There are 14 residues in the CDR3. V was pared by 2 bases and J by 6 bases, with 12 bases between. The CDR3 loop is CASSEYTIGDTQYF. The CDR3 DNA sequence: TGTGCCAGCAGTGAATACACTATCGGGGATACGCAGTATTTT.

The chain carries TRBV5-1 and TRBJ1-2; 8 nucleotides match TRBD1. Germline CDR1 and CDR2: SGHRS and YFSETQ. The CDR3 contains 15 residues. With V trimmed by 3 bases and J by 4 bases, 8 bases remained unmatched. The CDR3 region is CASSSDQGASYGYTF. The CDR3 DNA is TGCGCCAGCAGCTCGGACCAGGGGGCTTCCTATGGCTACACCTTC.

The V and J genes are TRBV3-1 (or the pseudogene TRBV3-2) and TRBJ2-5; D remains unclear. Between the trimmed V and J ends, which lost 4 bases and 5 bases, there was a span of 14 bases. This CDR3 is 14 amino acids long. Germline V lookup: CDR1 LGHDT, CDR2 YNNKEL (reference sequence). CDR3 sequence: CASSPPRIRETQYF. In DNA, the CDR3 is TGTGCCAGCAGCCCCCCCAGGATCCGGGAGACCCAGTACTTC.

The V call is TRBV21-1, the J call TRBJ2-7; the table's D call, TRBD1, has no DNA check behind it. TRBV21-1 is labeled a pseudogene. The CDR3 sequence is 16 residues long. The CDR3, as DNA: TGTGCCAGCAGCAAAGAAGCGCCAGGGGGGATTGGGGAGCAGTACTTC. Translating it yields CASSKEAPGGIGEQYF.

The V and J genes are TRBV5-6 and TRBJ2-7; TRBD1 matches at 7 bases. V gave up 0 bases and J gave up 0 bases; unmatched junction bases: 6. Germline V CDR1 and CDR2: SGHDT, YYEEEE. The length of the CDR3 is 16 residues. The CDR3 nucleotides read TGTGCCAGCAGCTTGGTGCCGGGACAGATCTCCTACGAGCAGTACTTC. Translation gives CASSLVPGQISYEQYF. The whole variable domain, remainder taken from reference TRBV5-6 and TRBJ2-7, is DAGVTQSPTHLIKTRGQQVTLRCSPKSGHDTVSWYQQALGQGPQFIFQYYEEEERQRGNFPDRFSGHQFPNYSSELNVNALLLGDSALYLCASSLVPGQISYEQYFGPGTRLTVT.

This clone was seen a few times. The rearrangement uses TRBV25-1 and TRBJ2-1, with D uncertain. Germline V gene data show CDR1 as MGHDK and CDR2 as SYGVNS. The ends were cut back, 0 bases at V and 2 bases at J, with 8 bases in the middle. The CDR3 runs to 15 residues. This CDR3 reads CASSEYSGPYNEQFF. The CDR3 DNA sequence: TGTGCCAGCAGTGAATATTCAGGCCCCTACAATGAGCAGTTCTTC.

The chain employs TRBV4-3 and TRBJ1-2; D is unresolved. Between the trimmed V and J ends, which lost 3 bases and 2 bases, there was a span of 13 bases. This CDR3 region has 15 residues. Per germline, CDR1 LGHNA and CDR2 YSLEER. CDR3 in DNA: TGCGCCAGCAGCCAGATAATTGACATAAACTATGGCTACACCTTC. It translates to CASSQIIDINYGYTF.

V is TRBV29-1 and J is TRBJ2-3; 12 bases match TRBD2. Germline V gene sequence: CDR1 SQVTM, CDR2 ANQGSEA. The CDR3 runs 14 residues. CDR3 DNA: TGCTGTACTAGCGGGGGGCCCAGCACAGATACGCAGTATTTT. Its translation is CCTSGGPSTDTQYF.

This clone occurred a few times. The chain joins TRBV29-1 to TRBJ2-1; 9 bases are a match to TRBD2. The germline gives CDR1 SQVTM, CDR2 ANQGSEA. The CDR3 is 12 residues long. CDR3 region: CVTGEREVSQFF. Here the CDR3 DNA reads TGCGTCACGGGAGAGCGGGAGGTCTCCCAGTTCTTC.

The chain is built from TRBV19 and TRBJ2-3; possible D gene TRBD2, 5 bases. The CDR3 totals 16 residues. Germline CDR1 and CDR2: LNHDA and SQIVND (reference sequence). Trimming removed 5 bases from V and 5 bases from J, with 20 bases in between. The CDR3 spells CASSETGYLQRDTQYF. The CDR3 DNA sequence: TGTGCCAGTAGTGAGACGGGGTATCTCCAGAGAGATACGCAGTATTTT.

V is TRBV30 and J is TRBJ2-1; perhaps TRBD1 as D (5 bases). Germline V CDR1 and CDR2: GTSNPN, SVGIG (reference sequence). The CDR3 has 11 amino acids. V was clipped by 6 bases and J by 15 bases, with 18 bases between them. CDR3 sequence reads: CACSPTATPFF. The CDR3 DNA sequence: TGTGCCTGTTCTCCGACAGCCACCCCGTTCTTC.

V usage is TRBV15 and J usage is TRBJ2-7; 14 nucleotides line up with TRBD2. Germline V gene data show CDR1 as LNHNV and CDR2 as YYDKDF (reference sequence). The V and J ends lost 5 bases and 4 bases, in that order; junction bases with no gene match: 4. This CDR3 is built from 15 residues. CDR3 amino acids: CATSEGLAGEYEQYF. DNA of the CDR3: TGTGCCACCAGCGAGGGACTAGCGGGAGAGTACGAGCAGTACTTC. The full variable domain, completed using reference TRBV15 and TRBJ2-7, is DAMVIQNPRYQVTQFGKPVTLSCSQTLNHNVMYWYQQKSSQAPKLLFHYYDKDFNNEADTPDNFQSRRPNTSFCFLDIRSPGLGDTAMYLCATSEGLAGEYEQYFGPGTRLTVT.